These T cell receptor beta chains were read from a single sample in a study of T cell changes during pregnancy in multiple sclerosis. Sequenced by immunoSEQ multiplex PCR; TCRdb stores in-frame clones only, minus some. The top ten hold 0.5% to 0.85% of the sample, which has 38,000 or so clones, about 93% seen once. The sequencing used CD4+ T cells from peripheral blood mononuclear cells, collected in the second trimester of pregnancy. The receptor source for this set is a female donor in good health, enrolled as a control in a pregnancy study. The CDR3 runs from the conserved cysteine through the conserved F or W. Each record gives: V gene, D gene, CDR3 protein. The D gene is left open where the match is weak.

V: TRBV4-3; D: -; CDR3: CASSQQGYEQFF
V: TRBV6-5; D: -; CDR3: CASSYSIQGNTEAFF
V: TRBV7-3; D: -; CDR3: CASSDYTGPGDTQYF
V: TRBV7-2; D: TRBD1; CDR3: CASSLGQGEPQHF
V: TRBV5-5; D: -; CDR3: CASSLFASQMNEQFF
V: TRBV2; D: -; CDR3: CAPQAGRNSPLHF
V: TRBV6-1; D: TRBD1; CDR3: CASSDPAYGGRGNEQFF
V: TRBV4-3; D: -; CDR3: CASRRAVGNEAFF
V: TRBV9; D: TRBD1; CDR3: CASSPRQGEKLFF
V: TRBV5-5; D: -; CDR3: CASSLITVPGAGYTF
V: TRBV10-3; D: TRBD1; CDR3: CASNGQGSTGELFF
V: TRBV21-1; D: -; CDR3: CASSKVRGNAAKNIQYF
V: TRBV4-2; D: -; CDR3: CASSQETVIGGQDEQFF
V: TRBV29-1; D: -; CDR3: CSVERGGYGYTF
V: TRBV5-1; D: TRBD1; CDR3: CASSYTGTGNYGYTF
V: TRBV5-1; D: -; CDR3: CASSSAGTSSYGYTF
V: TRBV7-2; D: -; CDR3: CASSPPGGANEQFF
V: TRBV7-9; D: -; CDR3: CASSPRRSSTNEKLFF
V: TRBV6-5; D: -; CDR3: CASTTGGNYGYTF
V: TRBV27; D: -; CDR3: CASSPRPGHSYEQYF
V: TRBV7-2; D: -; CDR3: CASSLERAGALRTEAFF
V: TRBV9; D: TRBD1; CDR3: CASSPRQGGEAFF
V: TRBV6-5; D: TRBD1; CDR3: CASSLDRGGNQPQHF
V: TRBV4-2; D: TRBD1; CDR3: CASSQWGGQGRYGYTF
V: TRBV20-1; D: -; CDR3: CSATVGGSAFF
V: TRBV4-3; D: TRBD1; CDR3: CASSRQGTNYGYTF
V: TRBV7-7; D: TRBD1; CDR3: CASSRGTTGGAMDTQYF
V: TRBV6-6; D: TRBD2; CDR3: CASKTGTSGAYEQYF
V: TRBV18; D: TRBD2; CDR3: CASPGLAGRTDTQYF
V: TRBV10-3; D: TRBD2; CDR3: CASGGGNEQFF
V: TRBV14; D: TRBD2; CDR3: CASSPTSGSTGELFF
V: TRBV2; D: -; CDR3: CASSPVAAYGYTF
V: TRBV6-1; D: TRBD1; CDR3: CASSEARGRAYTF
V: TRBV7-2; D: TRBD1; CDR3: CASSLWGTGTDTQYF
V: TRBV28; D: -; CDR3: CASSFLKGYTEAFF
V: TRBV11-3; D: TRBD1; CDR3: CASSTGGKDTGELFF
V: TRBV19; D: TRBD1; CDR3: CASTPYQQGLRGYTF
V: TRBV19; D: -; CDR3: CASTREDTQYF
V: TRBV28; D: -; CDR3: CASSSPGGAGNTIYF
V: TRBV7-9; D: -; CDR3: CASSPRGTNQPQHF
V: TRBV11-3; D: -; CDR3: CASRRAGGEKLFF
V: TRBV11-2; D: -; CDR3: CASSTRRGYDGAFF
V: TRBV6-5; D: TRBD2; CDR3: CASSNLAGGPGELFF
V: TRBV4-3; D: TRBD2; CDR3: CASSQSGGLAGETQYF
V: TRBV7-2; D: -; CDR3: CASSSRGETQYF
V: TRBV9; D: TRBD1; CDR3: CASSHGQGSGELFF
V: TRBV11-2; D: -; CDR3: CASGPKTYEQYF
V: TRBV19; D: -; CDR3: CASSMGGGFTEAFF